Given below is one TCR beta chain in context. These data originate in a study of blood T cell repertoires in COVID-19. CDR1 and CDR2 (germline): SGHDN, FVKESK. V lost 0 bases and J 13 bases, leaving 9 bases between the germline ends. CDR3 length: 12 amino acids. Some clones are missing from TCRdb's copy, which holds only in-frame ones; the method was immunoSEQ multiplex PCR. The sample shows under 250,000 clones, 86% of them seen only once. This receptor was taken from an elderly woman with COVID-19, enrolled during active disease. The chain uses TRBV14 and TRBJ1-4; D unresolved. The specimen sequenced was peripheral blood. The CDR3 region is CASSQDRQLLFF. CDR3 DNA: TGTGCCAGCAGCCAAGATAGACAATTACTGTTTTTT.